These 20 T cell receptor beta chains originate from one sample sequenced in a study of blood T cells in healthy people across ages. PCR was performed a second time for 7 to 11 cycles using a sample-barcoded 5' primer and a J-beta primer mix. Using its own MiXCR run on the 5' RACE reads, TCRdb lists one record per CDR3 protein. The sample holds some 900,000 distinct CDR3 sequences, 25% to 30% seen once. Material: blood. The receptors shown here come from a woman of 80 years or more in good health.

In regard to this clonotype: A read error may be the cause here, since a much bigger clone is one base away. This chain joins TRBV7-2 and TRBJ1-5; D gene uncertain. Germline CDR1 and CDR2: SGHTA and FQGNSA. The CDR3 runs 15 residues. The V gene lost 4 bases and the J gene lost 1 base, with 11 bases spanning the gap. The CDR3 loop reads CASSCSTGSNQPQHF. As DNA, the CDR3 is TGTGCCAGCAGCTGTTCCACGGGCAGCAATCAGCCCCAGCATTTT.

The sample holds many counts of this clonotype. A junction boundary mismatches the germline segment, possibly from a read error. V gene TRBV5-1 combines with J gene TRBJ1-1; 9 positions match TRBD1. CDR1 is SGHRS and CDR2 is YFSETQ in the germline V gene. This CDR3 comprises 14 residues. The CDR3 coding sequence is TGTGCCAGCAGTTCTCGACAGGGGGACACTGAAGCTTTCTTT. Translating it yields CASSSRQGDTEAFF.

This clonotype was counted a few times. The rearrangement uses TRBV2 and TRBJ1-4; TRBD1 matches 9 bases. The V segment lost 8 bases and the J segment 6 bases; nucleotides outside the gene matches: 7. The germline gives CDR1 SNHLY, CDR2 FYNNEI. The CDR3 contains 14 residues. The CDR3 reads CASRRQGVDEKLFF. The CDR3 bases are TGTGCCAGCCGTCGACAGGGGGTCGATGAAAAACTGTTTTTT.

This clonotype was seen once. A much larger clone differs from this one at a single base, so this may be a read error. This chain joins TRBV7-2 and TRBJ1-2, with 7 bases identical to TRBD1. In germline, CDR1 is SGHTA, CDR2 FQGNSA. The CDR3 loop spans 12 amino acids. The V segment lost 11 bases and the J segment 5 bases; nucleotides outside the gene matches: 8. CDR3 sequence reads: CTGSTGLYGYTF. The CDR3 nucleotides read TGTACCGGCTCGACAGGGCTGTATGGCTACACCTTC.

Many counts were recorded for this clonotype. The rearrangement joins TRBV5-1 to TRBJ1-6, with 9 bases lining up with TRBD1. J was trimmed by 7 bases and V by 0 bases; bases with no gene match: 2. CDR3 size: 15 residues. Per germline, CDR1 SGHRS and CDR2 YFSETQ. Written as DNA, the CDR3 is TGCGCCAGCAGCTTGGGACAGGGGGAGAATTCACCCCTCCACTTT. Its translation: CASSLGQGENSPLHF. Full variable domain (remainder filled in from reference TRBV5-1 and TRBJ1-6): KAGVTQTPRYLIKTRGQQVTLSCSPISGHRSVSWYQQTPGQGLQFLFEYFSETQRNKGNFPGRFSGRQFSNSRSEMNVSTLELGDSALYLCASSLGQGENSPLHFGNGTRLTVT.

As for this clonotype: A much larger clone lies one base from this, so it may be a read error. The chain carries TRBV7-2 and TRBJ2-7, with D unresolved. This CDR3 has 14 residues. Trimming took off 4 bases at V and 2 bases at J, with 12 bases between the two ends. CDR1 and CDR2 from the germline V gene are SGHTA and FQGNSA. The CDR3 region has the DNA TGTGCCAGCAGCTGGAAGGTACCCACCTACGAGCAGTACTTC. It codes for CASSWKVPTYEQYF.

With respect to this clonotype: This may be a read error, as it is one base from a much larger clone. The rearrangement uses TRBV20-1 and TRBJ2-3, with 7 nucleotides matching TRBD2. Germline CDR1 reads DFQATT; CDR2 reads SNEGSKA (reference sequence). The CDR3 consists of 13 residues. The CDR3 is CSAKAGLTDTQDF. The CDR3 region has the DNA TGCAGTGCTAAAGCGGGACTCACAGATACGCAGGATTTT.

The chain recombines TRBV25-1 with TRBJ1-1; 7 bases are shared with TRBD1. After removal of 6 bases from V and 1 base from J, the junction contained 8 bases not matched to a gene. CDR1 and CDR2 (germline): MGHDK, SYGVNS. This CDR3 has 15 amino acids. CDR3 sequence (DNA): TGTGCCAGCAGACCTACAGGGGCCCCGAACACTGAAGCTTTCTTT. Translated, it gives CASRPTGAPNTEAFF.

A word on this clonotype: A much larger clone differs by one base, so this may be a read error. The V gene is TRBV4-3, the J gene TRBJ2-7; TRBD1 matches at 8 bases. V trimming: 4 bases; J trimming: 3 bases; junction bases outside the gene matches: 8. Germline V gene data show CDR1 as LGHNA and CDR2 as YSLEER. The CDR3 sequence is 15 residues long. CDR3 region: CASSPPPGGLYEQYF. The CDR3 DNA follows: TGCGCCAGCAGCCCTCCGCCAGGGGGCCTCTACGAGCAGTACTTC.

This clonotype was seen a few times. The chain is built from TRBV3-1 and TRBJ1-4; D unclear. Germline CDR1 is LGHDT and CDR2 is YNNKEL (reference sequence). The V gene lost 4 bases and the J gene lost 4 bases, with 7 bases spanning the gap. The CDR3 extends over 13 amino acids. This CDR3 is CASSPFDNEKLFF. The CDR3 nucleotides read TGTGCCAGCAGCCCCTTCGATAATGAAAAACTGTTTTTT.

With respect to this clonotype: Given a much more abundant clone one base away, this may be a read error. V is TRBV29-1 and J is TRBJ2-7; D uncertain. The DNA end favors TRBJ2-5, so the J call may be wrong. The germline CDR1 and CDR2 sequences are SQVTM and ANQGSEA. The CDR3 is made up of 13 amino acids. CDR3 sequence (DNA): TGCAGCGTTGAATCGGTGGCAGGTTCGACCCAGTACTTC. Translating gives CSVESVAGSTQYF.

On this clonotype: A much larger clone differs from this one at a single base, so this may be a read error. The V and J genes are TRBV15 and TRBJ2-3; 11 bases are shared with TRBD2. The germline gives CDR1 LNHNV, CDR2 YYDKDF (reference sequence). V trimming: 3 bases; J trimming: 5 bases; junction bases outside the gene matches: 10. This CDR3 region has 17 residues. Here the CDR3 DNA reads TGTGCCACCAGCAGGCGACTAGCGGGGCCGAGGGGAGATACGCAGTATTTT. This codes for CATSRRLAGPRGDTQYF.

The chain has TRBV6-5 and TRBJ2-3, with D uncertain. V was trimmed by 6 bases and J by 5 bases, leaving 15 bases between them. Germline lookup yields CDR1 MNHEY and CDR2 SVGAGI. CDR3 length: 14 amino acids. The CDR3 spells CASSLGIVEDTQYF. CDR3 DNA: TGTGCCAGCAGCCTGGGGATAGTAGAAGATACGCAGTATTTT.

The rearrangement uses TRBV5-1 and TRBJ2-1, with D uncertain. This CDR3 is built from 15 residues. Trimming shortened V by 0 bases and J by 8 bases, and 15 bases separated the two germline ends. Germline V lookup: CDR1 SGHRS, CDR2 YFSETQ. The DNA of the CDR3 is TGCGCCAGCAGCTTGGTAGGAGTTGGGAAGGATGAGCAGTTCTTC. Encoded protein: CASSLVGVGKDEQFF. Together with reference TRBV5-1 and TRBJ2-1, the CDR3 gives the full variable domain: KAGVTQTPRYLIKTRGQQVTLSCSPISGHRSVSWYQQTPGQGLQFLFEYFSETQRNKGNFPGRFSGRQFSNSRSEMNVSTLELGDSALYLCASSLVGVGKDEQFFGPGTRLTVL.

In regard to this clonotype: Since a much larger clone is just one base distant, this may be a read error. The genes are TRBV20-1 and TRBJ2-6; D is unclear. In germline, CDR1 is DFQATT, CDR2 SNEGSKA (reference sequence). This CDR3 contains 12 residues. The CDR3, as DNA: TGCAGGGGAACAATGGGGGCCAACGTCCTGACTTTC. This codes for CRGTMGANVLTF.

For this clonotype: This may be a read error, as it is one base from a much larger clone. The CDR3 DNA reads TGTGCCAGCAAGGCGGGGGGGCAGCGCAATGAGCAGTTCTTC. This translates into CASKAGGQRNEQFF. The rearrangement links TRBV7-2 to TRBJ2-1; 9 bases map to TRBD2. Germline loops: CDR1 SGHTA, CDR2 FQGNSA. Trimming at V came to 7 bases and at J to 6 bases, leaving 7 bases not matched to a gene. The CDR3 is 14 amino acids.

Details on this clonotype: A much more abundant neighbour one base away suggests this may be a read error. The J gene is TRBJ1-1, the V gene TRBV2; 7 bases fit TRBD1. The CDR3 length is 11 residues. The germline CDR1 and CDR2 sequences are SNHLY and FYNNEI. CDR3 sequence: CASRGQVEVFF. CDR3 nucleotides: TGTGCCAGCAGAGGACAGGTTGAAGTTTTCTTT.

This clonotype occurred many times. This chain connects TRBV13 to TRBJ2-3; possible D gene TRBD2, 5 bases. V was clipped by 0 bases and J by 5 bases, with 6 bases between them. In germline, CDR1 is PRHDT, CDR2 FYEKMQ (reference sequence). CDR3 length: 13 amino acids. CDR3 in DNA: TGTGCCAGCAGCTTAGGGAGGGTAGATACGCAGTATTTT. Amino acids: CASSLGRVDTQYF.

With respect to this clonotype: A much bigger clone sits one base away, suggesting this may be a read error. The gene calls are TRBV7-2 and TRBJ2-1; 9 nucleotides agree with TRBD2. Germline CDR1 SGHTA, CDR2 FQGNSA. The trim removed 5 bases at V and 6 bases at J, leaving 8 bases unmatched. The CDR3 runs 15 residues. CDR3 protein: CASSLTSGTCNEQFF. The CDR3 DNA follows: TGTGCCAGCAGCCTGACTAGCGGAACCTGCAATGAGCAGTTCTTC.

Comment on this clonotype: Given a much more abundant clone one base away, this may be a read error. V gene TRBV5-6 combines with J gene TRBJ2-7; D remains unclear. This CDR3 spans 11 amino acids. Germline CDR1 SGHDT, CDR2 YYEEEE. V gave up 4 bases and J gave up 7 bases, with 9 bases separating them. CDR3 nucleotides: TGTGCCAGCAGCATTAAACGAGAGCAGTACTTC. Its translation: CASSIKREQYF.